Below are 17 T cell receptor beta chains sequenced from a single sample in a study of blood T cell repertoires in COVID-19. Repertoires were generated with immunoSEQ multiplex PCR, while TCRdb's copy carries only in-frame clones and drops some. The sample carries 110,000 or so clones, roughly 85% recorded once. Sequencing was performed on peripheral blood. These receptors all stem from a woman in her sixties with COVID-19, enrolled during active disease.

The genes are TRBV3-1 (or the pseudogene TRBV3-2) and TRBJ1-2; 8 bases map to TRBD1. After removal of 2 bases from V and 5 bases from J, the junction contained 7 bases not matched to a gene. The CDR3 covers 15 residues. Germline values: CDR1 LGHDT, CDR2 YNNKEL (reference sequence). The chain's CDR3 is CASSQLSQGAYGYTF. For the CDR3, the DNA is TGTGCCAGCAGCCAATTGAGTCAGGGGGCGTATGGCTACACCTTC.

The chain uses TRBV5-1 and TRBJ2-1; 8 nucleotides align to TRBD2. Germline values: CDR1 SGHRS, CDR2 YFSETQ. The CDR3 has 18 residues. V was clipped by 0 bases and J by 0 bases; unmatched bases: 8. The DNA for the CDR3 is TGCGCCAGCAGCTTGGATGGTAGCGGGGCCCGCTCCTACAATGAGCAGTTCTTC. Its translation: CASSLDGSGARSYNEQFF. Supplemented by reference TRBV5-1 and TRBJ2-1, the full variable domain reads KAGVTQTPRYLIKTRGQQVTLSCSPISGHRSVSWYQQTPGQGLQFLFEYFSETQRNKGNFPGRFSGRQFSNSRSEMNVSTLELGDSALYLCASSLDGSGARSYNEQFFGPGTRLTVL.

The chain links TRBV10-3 to TRBJ2-2; weak D call: TRBD2 (6 bases). Germline V gene data show CDR1 as ENHRY and CDR2 as SYGVKD. The germline V and J ends were trimmed by 2 bases and 0 bases, with 13 bases remaining between them. The CDR3 covers 17 residues. CDR3 sequence (DNA): TGTGCCATCAGTGAGAGGAGGGGCCAGACGAACACCGGGGAGCTGTTTTTT. Its protein is CAISERRGQTNTGELFF.

The V call is TRBV6-5, the J call TRBJ1-4, with 7 bases lining up with TRBD1. The CDR3 sequence is 12 residues long. Trimming removed 8 bases from V and 8 bases from J; junction bases left unmatched: 5. Germline loops: CDR1 MNHEY, CDR2 SVGAGI. CDR3 residues: CASRQGGEKLFF. In nucleotides, the CDR3 is TGTGCCAGCCGACAGGGAGGAGAAAAACTGTTTTTT.

V is TRBV2 and J is TRBJ2-3, with D possibly being TRBD1 (5 bases). CDR1 is SNHLY and CDR2 is FYNNEI in the germline V gene. Trimming left V 7 bases short and J 2 bases short, with 16 bases between. The CDR3 sequence is 15 residues long. The CDR3 DNA reads TGTGCCAGCAAGGTGAGGACAACCGACACAGATACGCAGTATTTT. Translated: CASKVRTTDTDTQYF.

The V and J genes are TRBV4-2 and TRBJ2-4, with 9 bases aligning to TRBD2. CDR1 and CDR2 from the germline V gene are LGHNA and YNFKEQ. V lost 1 base to trimming and J lost 0 bases; unmatched junction nucleotides: 4. The CDR3 runs to 17 residues. In DNA, the CDR3 is TGTGCCAGCAGCCAAGGTAGCGGGGGCCGAGCCAAAAACATTCAGTACTTC. This sequence encodes CASSQGSGGRAKNIQYF.

The chain carries TRBV12-3 or TRBV12-4 and TRBJ1-1; D remains unclear. The ends were cut back, 7 bases at V and 8 bases at J, with 11 bases in the middle. The CDR3 runs 11 residues. CDR3 sequence: CASTEHFEAFF. CDR3 DNA: TGTGCCAGCACGGAGCACTTCGAAGCTTTCTTT.

The chain is built from TRBV5-4 and TRBJ2-5; no reliable D call. CDR3 size: 14 residues. V was pared by 4 bases and J by 3 bases, with 13 bases between. CDR1 SGHNT and CDR2 YYREEE come from the germline V gene (reference sequence). CDR3 nucleotides: TGTGCCAGCAGCCCGTCGTCGGTTAAAGAGACCCAGTACTTC. Its translation: CASSPSSVKETQYF.

The chain carries TRBV5-4 and TRBJ2-3, with D perhaps TRBD2 (7 bases). Trimming removed 2 bases from V and 4 bases from J, with 14 bases in between. Germline CDR1 is SGHNT and CDR2 is YYREEE (reference sequence). This CDR3 has 15 amino acids. Here the CDR3 DNA reads TGTGCCAGCAGCTTTTCGAGGGGGGGCCCAGATACGCAGTATTTT. Its protein product is CASSFSRGGPDTQYF.

Note on this clone: At the DNA level, this CDR3 is encoded by other sequences in the same sample as well. The chain links TRBV14 to TRBJ1-6, with D perhaps matching TRBD1 (5 bases). The CDR3 is 14 amino acids. Germline V lookup: CDR1 SGHDN, CDR2 FVKESK. V lost 8 bases and J lost 7, with 15 bases in between. The CDR3 DNA reads as TGTGCCAGCTCCCGTCTGGGGGGGAATTCACCCCTCCACTTT. Translation gives CASSRLGGNSPLHF.

The V and J genes are TRBV6-4 and TRBJ2-6; maybe TRBD1 (6 bases). The CDR3 is made up of 15 amino acids. V lost 2 bases to trimming and J lost 3 bases, with 8 bases between them. Germline-derived CDR1 and CDR2 are MRHNA and SNTAGT. In DNA, the CDR3 is TGTGCCAGCAGTGACGGCAGGGGTGGGGCCAACGTCCTGACTTTC. Its translation: CASSDGRGGANVLTF.

J is TRBJ1-6 and V is TRBV6-2 or TRBV6-3, with 9 bases matching TRBD1. Per the germline V gene, CDR1 is MNHEY and CDR2 is SVGEGT. The length of the CDR3 is 17 residues. The V and J ends lost 4 bases and 3 bases, in that order; junction bases with no gene match: 7. The CDR3 reads CASSFGTGNDYNSPLHF. The CDR3 nucleotides are TGTGCCAGCAGTTTCGGGACAGGGAATGACTATAATTCACCCCTCCACTTT.

This sequence joins TRBV2 and TRBJ1-5; TRBD1 matches 7 bases. The CDR3 sequence is 15 residues long. V was pared by 5 bases and J by 2 bases, with 6 bases of the junction left unmatched. Germline values: CDR1 SNHLY, CDR2 FYNNEI. CDR3 nucleotides: TGTGCCAGCAGTTTGAGACAGGGTGGCAATCAGCCCCAGCATTTT. Translation: CASSLRQGGNQPQHF.

The chain recombines TRBV2 with TRBJ1-2; D unclear. The germline V and J ends were trimmed by 4 bases and 7 bases, with 10 bases remaining between them. Germline-derived CDR1 and CDR2 are SNHLY and FYNNEI. This CDR3 is built from 12 residues. This CDR3 reads CASSVDDSGYTF. The CDR3, as DNA: TGTGCCAGCAGTGTAGATGACTCTGGCTACACCTTC.

This sequence joins TRBV27 and TRBJ1-6, with D possibly TRBD1 on 6 matching bases. CDR1 is MNHEY and CDR2 is SMNVEV in the germline V gene (reference sequence). V was shortened by 4 bases and J by 5 bases, with 15 bases between the two germline ends. The CDR3 is 16 amino acids. The CDR3 here is CASSSTRGGHNSPLHF. DNA for the CDR3: TGTGCCAGCAGTTCCACCAGGGGAGGGCATAATTCACCCCTCCACTTT.

CDR3 sequence reads: CASSLGQAVNTEAFF. In DNA form, the CDR3 reads TGTGCCAGCAGTCTCGGACAGGCCGTGAACACTGAAGCTTTCTTT. The chain carries TRBV6-2 or TRBV6-3 and TRBJ1-1; 7 bases align to TRBD1. Trimming cost V 5 bases and J 0 bases; bases outside gene matches: 6. The CDR3 runs 15 residues. Germline V gene lookup returns CDR1 MNHEY and CDR2 SVGEGT.

This chain uses TRBV6-5 with TRBJ1-4, with TRBD1 as a possible D gene (6 bases). The V end lost 0 bases, the J end lost 5 bases, and 13 bases lay between the germline ends. The CDR3 is 16 amino acids. From germline, CDR1 is MNHEY and CDR2 SVGAGI. The CDR3 nucleotides read TGTGCCAGCAGTTACTCGAAGGGGACACAGAATGAAAAACTGTTTTTT. Residues: CASSYSKGTQNEKLFF.